This T cell receptor (beta chain) is from a study of OX40 agonist ivuxolimab in advanced cancers. Produced via immunoSEQ multiplex PCR; TCRdb's table is partial and in-frame only. Of tens of thousands of clones detected, over 75% appear once; the ten largest clones hold roughly 3.9%. This clonotype was obtained from an adult with an advanced solid tumor such as melanoma, head and neck, liver or kidney cancer. Specimen: CD4+ or CD8+ T cells sorted from blood, collected in a trial of the OX40 agonist ivuxolimab.

Here the CDR3 DNA reads TGTGCCAGCAGTTTATTGGCAGTCATGAACACTGAAGCTTTCTTT. The encoded protein is CASSLLAVMNTEAFF. This chain joins TRBV28 and TRBJ1-1; no firm D call. The V gene lost 1 base and the J gene lost 0 bases, with 9 bases spanning the gap. CDR1 and CDR2 (germline): MDHEN, SYDVKM. This CDR3 comprises 15 residues.